This T cell receptor beta chain was identified during a study of T cells in Graves' hyperthyroidism and ophthalmopathy. This clonotype occurred many times. Trimming removed 2 bases from V and 5 bases from J, with 12 bases in between. The CDR3 contains 14 residues. The germline gives CDR1 MNHEY, CDR2 SMNVEV (reference sequence). Regions amplified from RNA transcripts were the TCR beta CDR3 regions. A first-round RT-PCR of the TCR CDR3 used the HTBI primer set. MiXCR was run by TCRdb on the multiplex PCR reads, yielding one entry per CDR3 protein. The repertoire holds 300,000 to 450,000 distinct CDR3 sequences, with 15% to 17% as singletons.

The receptor was derived from a woman aged 18 to 35 with Graves' hyperthyroidism that later progressed to Graves' ophthalmopathy. The sequenced sample consisted of blood. J is TRBJ2-5 and V is TRBV27; D is possibly TRBD2 (5 bases). The CDR3 sequence: CASSLITGSETQYF. In nucleotides, the CDR3 is TGTGCCAGCAGTTTAATTACGGGGTCGGAGACCCAGTACTTC.